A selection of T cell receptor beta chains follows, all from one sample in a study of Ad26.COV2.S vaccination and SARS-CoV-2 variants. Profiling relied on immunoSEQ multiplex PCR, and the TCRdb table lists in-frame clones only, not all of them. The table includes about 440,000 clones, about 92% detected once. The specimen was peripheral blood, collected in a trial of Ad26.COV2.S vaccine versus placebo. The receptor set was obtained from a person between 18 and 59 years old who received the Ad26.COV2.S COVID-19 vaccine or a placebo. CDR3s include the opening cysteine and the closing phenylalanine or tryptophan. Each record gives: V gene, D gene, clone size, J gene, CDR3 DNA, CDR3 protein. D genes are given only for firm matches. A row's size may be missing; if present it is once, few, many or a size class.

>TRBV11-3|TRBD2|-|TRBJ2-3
TGTGCCAGCAGCTTAGGTCTAGCGGAAGGCACAGATACGCAGTATTTT
CASSLGLAEGTDTQYF
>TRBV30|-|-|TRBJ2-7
TGTGCCTGGATTTCAGGGGCGGCCGAGCAGTACTTC
CAWISGAAEQYF
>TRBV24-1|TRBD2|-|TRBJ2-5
TGTGCCACCAGTGAGCCGGGACTAGCGGGAGGGCTCCAAGAGACCCAGTACTTC
CATSEPGLAGGLQETQYF
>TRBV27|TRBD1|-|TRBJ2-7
TGTGCCAGCAGGGGGACAGGGACCTACCACGAGCAGTACTTC
CASRGTGTYHEQYF
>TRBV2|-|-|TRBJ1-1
TGTGCCAGCAATTATGTCCAGATGAACACTGAAGCTTTCTTT
CASNYVQMNTEAFF
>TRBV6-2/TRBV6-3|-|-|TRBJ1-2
TGTGCCAGCAGTTACTCTCGGGGCACTACCTATGGCTACACCTTC
CASSYSRGTTYGYTF
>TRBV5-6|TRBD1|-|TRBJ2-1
TGTGCCAGCAGCGCCTCTGGGACAGGGCTCCGGAGCTCCTACAATGAGCAGTTCTTC
CASSASGTGLRSSYNEQFF
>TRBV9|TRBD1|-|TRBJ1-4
TGTGCCAGCAGCGGGACAGGTAATGAAAAACTGTTTTTT
CASSGTGNEKLFF
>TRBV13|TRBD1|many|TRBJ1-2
TGTGCCAGCAGCTCCGGACAGGGGGCAAATGGCTACACCTTC
CASSSGQGANGYTF
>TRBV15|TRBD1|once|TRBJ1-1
TGTGCCACCAGCACAGACAGGGGTGCCACTGAAGCTTTCTTT
CATSTDRGATEAFF
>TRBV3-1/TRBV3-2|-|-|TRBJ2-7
TGTGCCAGCAGCGGGACCAAAGACGAGCAGTACTTC
CASSGTKDEQYF
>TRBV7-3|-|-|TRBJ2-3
TGTGCCAGCAGCGCGCTTGGGGGCACAGATACGCAGTATTTT
CASSALGGTDTQYF
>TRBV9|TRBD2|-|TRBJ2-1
TGTGCCAGCAGCGTAGATCCCGGGACTAGTCTCATGAATGAGCAGTTCTTC
CASSVDPGTSLMNEQFF
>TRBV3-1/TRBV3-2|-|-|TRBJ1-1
TGTGCCAGCAGAGGGGGGAACACTGAAGCTTTCTTT
CASRGGNTEAFF
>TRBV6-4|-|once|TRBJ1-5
TGTGCCAGCAGACCCGGGACATTAGATAGCAATCAGCCCCAGCATTTT
CASRPGTLDSNQPQHF
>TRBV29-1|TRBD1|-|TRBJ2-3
TGCAGCGTTGAAGATACAGGGGAGCTCACAGATACGCAGTATTTT
CSVEDTGELTDTQYF
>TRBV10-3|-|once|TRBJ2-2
TGTGCGACTTGCGGGGCACACACCGGGGAGCTGTTTTTT
CATCGAHTGELFF
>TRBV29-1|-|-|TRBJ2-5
TGCAGCCTCAGTGGCGGCCAAGGGAGAGAGACCCAGTACTTC
CSLSGGQGRETQYF
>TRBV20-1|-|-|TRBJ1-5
TGCAGTGCTAGTGTCGGCACGCAGCCCCAGCATTTT
CSASVGTQPQHF
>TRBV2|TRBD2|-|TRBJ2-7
TGTGCCAGCAGAGTCGAGCGGGAGTCGGGGGAGCAGTACTTC
CASRVERESGEQYF
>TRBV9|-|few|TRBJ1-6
TGTGCCAGCAGCGTAGATTTCGCTGGTAATTCACCCCTCCACTTT
CASSVDFAGNSPLHF
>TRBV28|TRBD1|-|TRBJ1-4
TGTGCCAGCAGTCCCGGACAGGGGCCGGGTGAAAAACTGTTTTTT
CASSPGQGPGEKLFF
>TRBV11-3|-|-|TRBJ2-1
TGTGCCAGCAGCTTAGAATCGGGCGATGAGCAGTTCTTC
CASSLESGDEQFF
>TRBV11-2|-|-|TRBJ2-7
TGTGCCAGCAGCGTGGGACTGCGCTACGAGCAGTACTTC
CASSVGLRYEQYF
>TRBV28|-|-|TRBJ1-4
TGTGCCAGCAGCGGGGACCGCGATAGGGAAAAACTGTTTTTT
CASSGDRDREKLFF
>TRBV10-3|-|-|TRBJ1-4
TGTGCCATCAGTGAAAGGGGTGAAAAACTGTTTTTT
CAISERGEKLFF
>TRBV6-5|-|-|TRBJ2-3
TGTGCCAGCAGCCTGGGACCTAGCACAGATACGCAGTATTTT
CASSLGPSTDTQYF
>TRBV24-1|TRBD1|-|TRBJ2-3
TGTGCCACCAGTGCTCTAAGACAGGGAGTAACGCAGTATTTT
CATSALRQGVTQYF
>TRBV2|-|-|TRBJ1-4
TGTGCCAGCAGTGAACGGACAGTATACGAAAAACTGTTTTTT
CASSERTVYEKLFF